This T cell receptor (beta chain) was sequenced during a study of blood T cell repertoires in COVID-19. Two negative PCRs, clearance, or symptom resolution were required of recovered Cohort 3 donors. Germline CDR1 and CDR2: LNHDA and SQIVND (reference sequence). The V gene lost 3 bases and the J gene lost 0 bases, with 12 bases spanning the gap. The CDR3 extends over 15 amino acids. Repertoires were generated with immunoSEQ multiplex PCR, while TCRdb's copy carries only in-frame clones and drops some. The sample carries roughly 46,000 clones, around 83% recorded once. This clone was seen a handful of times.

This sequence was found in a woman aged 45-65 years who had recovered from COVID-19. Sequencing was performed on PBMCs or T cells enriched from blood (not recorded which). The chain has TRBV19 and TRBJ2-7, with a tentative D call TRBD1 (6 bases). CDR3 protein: CASSMDSKSSYEQYF. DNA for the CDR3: TGTGCCAGTAGTATGGACAGTAAGAGCTCCTACGAGCAGTACTTC. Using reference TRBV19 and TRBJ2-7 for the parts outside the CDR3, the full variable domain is DGGITQSPKYLFRKEGQNVTLSCEQNLNHDAMYWYRQDPGQGLRLIYYSQIVNDFQKGDIAEGYSVSREKKESFPLTVTSAQKNPTAFYLCASSMDSKSSYEQYFGPGTRLTVT.